This TCR beta chain appears in the sequencing data of a study of breast tumors, draining lymph nodes, adjacent tissues. Germline CDR1 and CDR2: SGHNT and YENEEA. The CDR3 has 13 residues. With 5 bases removed from V and 0 bases from J, the gap between germline ends came to 6 bases. TCRdb called the multiplex PCR reads again in MiXCR, with one record for every CDR3 protein. The sample consists of about 13,000 distinct CDR3 sequences, 62% of them appearing once. Specimen: tumor-adjacent breast tissue. The receptor was derived from a female donor with breast cancer. Some clones in this sample may be carry-over from other donors' samples. V usage is TRBV11-3 and J usage is TRBJ2-3; D not resolved. This CDR3 reads CASSPDSTDTQYF. CDR3 nucleotide sequence: TGTGCCAGCAGCCCCGACAGCACAGATACGCAGTATTTT.